The clone carrying this T cell receptor beta chain was recorded many times. Its specificity is not known. The source of the sample is a study of regulatory T cells in long-lasting Graves disease. Germline values: CDR1 MDHEN, CDR2 SYDVKM. V was trimmed by 3 bases and J by 0 bases, leaving 15 bases between them. The CDR3 totals 16 residues. Described time point: persistent/refractory GD, antithyroid drugs over 5 years with positive TRAb. Researchers made the TCR library from RNA that was extracted from PBMCs. Graves' disease diagnosis followed American Thyroid Association guidelines. General study points: New patients shared over 800 public clonotypes, fewer than the 2,741 shared by persistent patients. It was in persistent disease that TRBV28, TRBJ1-2 and TRBJ2-5 were favored.

Construction of TCR beta libraries relied on iRepertoire HTBI primers and on Arm-PCR targeting CDR3 regions. Per the authors' pipeline: Across the samples, identification revealed 50 to 80 TRBV and more than 11 TRBJ segments. TCRdb redid the calling of the multiplex PCR reads with MiXCR, one entry per CDR3 protein. The V and J calls come from TCRdb's annotation, not from the publication. Altogether about 430,000 distinct CDR3 sequences are present, over 20% being singletons, with the ten largest covering approximately 14%. The chain is built from TRBV28 and TRBJ2-7, with D possibly matching TRBD2 (6 bases). Material: peripheral blood mononuclear cells (PBMCs), obtained when the disease was refractory, from a patient treated with antithyroid drugs. This receptor was obtained from a female donor with Graves disease. CDR3 loop: CASSFFGSADSYEQYF. DNA of the CDR3: TGTGCCAGCAGTTTCTTCGGGAGCGCAGACTCCTACGAGCAGTACTTC.